The source of this T cell receptor (beta chain) is a study of blood T cells in healthy people across ages. Germline CDR1 is DFQATT and CDR2 is SNEGSKA (reference sequence). The CDR3 extends over 14 amino acids. The V and J ends lost 3 bases and 5 bases respectively, with 11 bases between them. Through a sample-barcoded 5' primer and a J-beta primer mix, a second PCR was run for roughly 6 to 11 cycles. TCRdb fed the 5' RACE reads into MiXCR, producing one record per CDR3 protein. This table holds around 1.1 million distinct CDR3 sequences, approximately 38% found once. The genes are TRBV20-1 and TRBJ1-6; the D gene is possibly TRBD1 (6 bases). The sample taken for sequencing was blood. This TCR was recovered from a man aged 18-30 years in good health. The CDR3 DNA reads as TGCAGTGCTAGTGCGGGACAAAATAATTCACCCCTCCACTTT. Residues: CSASAGQNNSPLHF.